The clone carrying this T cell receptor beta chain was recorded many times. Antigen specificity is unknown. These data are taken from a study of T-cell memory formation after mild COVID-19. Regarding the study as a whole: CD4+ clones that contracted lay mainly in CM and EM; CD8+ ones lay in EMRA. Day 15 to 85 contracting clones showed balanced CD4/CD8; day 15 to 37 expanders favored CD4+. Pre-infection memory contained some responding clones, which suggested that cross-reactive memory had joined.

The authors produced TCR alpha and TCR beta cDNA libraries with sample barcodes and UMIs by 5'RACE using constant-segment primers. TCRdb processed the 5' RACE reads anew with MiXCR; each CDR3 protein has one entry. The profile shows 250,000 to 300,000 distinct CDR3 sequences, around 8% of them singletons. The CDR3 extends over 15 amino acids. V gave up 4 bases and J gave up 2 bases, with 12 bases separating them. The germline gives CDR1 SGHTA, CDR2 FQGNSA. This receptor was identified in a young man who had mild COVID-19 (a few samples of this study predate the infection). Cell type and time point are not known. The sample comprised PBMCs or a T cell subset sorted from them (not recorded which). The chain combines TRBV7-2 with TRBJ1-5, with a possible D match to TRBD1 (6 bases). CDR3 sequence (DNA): TGTGCCAGCAGCTCCAGCAGGGGTGGCAATCAGCCCCAGCATTTT. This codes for CASSSSRGGNQPQHF.